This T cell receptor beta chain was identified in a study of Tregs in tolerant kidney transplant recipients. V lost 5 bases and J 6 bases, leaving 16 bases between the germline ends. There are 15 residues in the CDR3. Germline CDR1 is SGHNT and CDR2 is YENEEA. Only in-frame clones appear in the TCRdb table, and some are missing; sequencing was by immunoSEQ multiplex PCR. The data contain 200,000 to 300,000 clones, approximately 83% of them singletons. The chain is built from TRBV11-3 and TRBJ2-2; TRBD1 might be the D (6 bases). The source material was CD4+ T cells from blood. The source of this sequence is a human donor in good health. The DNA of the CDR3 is TGTGCCAGCAGCCCGACGAGCGCAGGGGCCGGGGAGCTGTTTTTT. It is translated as CASSPTSAGAGELFF.